This TCR beta chain was sequenced in a study of T cells in Graves' hyperthyroidism and ophthalmopathy (dated by TCRdb to the late 2010s). Describing the broader study: Peripheral blood was collected at initial diagnosis, before any treatment. A discovery cohort of about a hundred patients, about 40 with Graves' ophthalmopathy and approximately 55 with stable Graves' hyperthyroidism, was used to find distinguishing TCR V-J signatures. Prospective prediction of ophthalmopathy was tested in an independent validation cohort consisting of 18 hyperthyroidism patients and over 15 patients who later progressed to ophthalmopathy. The roughly 90 discovery patients were divided at random into training and test sets in a 7:3 ratio. In six Graves' hyperthyroidism patients, the study also compared T-cell repertoires from thyroid tissue with T-cell repertoires from blood. Following sampling, methimazole starting at 30 mg daily was given to hyperthyroidism patients, and high-dose intravenous methylprednisolone was given to ophthalmopathy patients. The paper reports TCR Vbeta CDR3 sequencing of some 140 peripheral blood samples: 43 ophthalmopathy, about 75 hyperthyroidism and around 17 progressor patients. General findings and caveats noted by the study authors: In validation, progression to ophthalmopathy was predicted by the model with approximately 67% sensitivity and 72.22% specificity, a median of roughly 6.4 months before onset. A model built on a 13 V-J signature distinguished ophthalmopathy from stable hyperthyroidism, reaching around 88% sensitivity and around 81% specificity in cross-validation and 80%/75% in testing. Most expanded thyroid clonotypes (frequency above 0.001) were also detected in blood, suggesting blood repertoires may reflect thyroid immune responses. Sample size was not statistically predetermined, and blinding of investigators to group allocation was not performed.

TCR beta CDR3 regions were amplified from RNA transcripts. The first round of RT-PCR for the TCR CDR3 was performed with the HTBI primer set and the Qiagen OneStep RT-PCR kit. The libraries were constructed in a second round of multiplex PCR and then size-selected and purified. Libraries were sequenced paired-end with 100 bp reads on an Illumina HiSeq2000. In the authors' own workflow: Raw data were processed with SOAPnuke, discarding reads with adapters, uncalled bases, mean Phred below 15, or no exact constant-primer or identifier match. High-quality paired reads were merged with COPE v1.2.5, and unique nucleotide sequences were defined as clonotypes. Clonotypes were aligned to IMGT TRBV, TRBD and TRBJ reference segments using MiTCR v1.1. The analysis was restricted to V-J combinations with a frequency above 0.0001, which together covered about 99% of the repertoires. A TCS score was defined as the ratio of F50 (clonal expansion) to E x V (chaos), with BLOSUM62-based TCRdist applied between CDR3 peptides within each V-J. Welch's t-statistics and random forest reduced 514 V-J features to 10 to 15, which were used in a naive Bayes classifier (R e1071). In-frame beta chains were kept once TCRdb had trimmed the public reads at Q25 with fastp and called clones with MiXCR. For every CDR3 protein sequence, its rows merge into one entry that carries the most common genes and DNA. The V and J calls here are based on TCRdb, not the publication. This sample has a few hundred thousand distinct CDR3 sequences in its table, and 13% to 15% of those were observed once. The top ten hold around a fifth of the sample.

This clonotype was observed many times. Its antigen remains unidentified. It has no much larger one-base neighbor in the sample; base qualities were not kept. Ophthalmopathy patients had moderately to severely active disease, with a Clinical Activity Score of 3 or more, a NOSPECS grade of 4 or more, and a disease duration of less than 3 months. Exclusion was applied to patients with uncontrolled infections, other autoimmune diseases, pregnancy or lactation. Diagnoses were established on the basis of clinical symptoms, serum thyroxine and TRAb, thyroid ultrasound, and orbital computed tomography. Ficoll-Paque density gradient centrifugation was used to isolate PBMCs from around 10 ml of fresh peripheral blood. Total RNA was extracted with Trizol reagent, and quality was checked on an Agilent 2100 Bioanalyzer. The CDR3 goes from the cysteine to the phenylalanine over 14 residues. Only the CDR3 DNA stays, 42 bases, in frame from base 1. Taken from the germline V gene, the CDR1 and CDR2 loops are KGHDR and SFDVKD. Relative to germline, V is missing 5 bases and J is missing 5 bases, with 5 bases of the junction outside any gene match.

This receptor was taken from a woman aged 30 to 39 with Graves' ophthalmopathy. The chain links TRBV24-1 with TRBJ2-1, with 7 junctional bases fitting TRBD2. The specimen was blood. In nucleotides, the sequence is TGTGCCACCAGTGTCCCGGGACTAAACAATGAGCAGTTCTTC. This sequence encodes CATSVPGLNNEQFF.